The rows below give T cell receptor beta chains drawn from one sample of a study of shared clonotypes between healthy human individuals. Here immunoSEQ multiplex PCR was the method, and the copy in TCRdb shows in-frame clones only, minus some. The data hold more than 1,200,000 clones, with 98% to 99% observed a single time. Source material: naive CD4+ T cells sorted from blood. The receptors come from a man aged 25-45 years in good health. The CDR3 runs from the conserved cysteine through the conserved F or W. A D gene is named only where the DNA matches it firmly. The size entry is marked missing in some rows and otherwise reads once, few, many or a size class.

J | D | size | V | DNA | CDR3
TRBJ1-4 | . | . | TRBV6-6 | TGTGCCAGCAGCCGGGACAAACAGGCCGAAAAACTGTTTTTT | CASSRDKQAEKLFF
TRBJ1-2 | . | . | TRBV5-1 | TGCGCCACCACACCTACGACAGGAGACTATGGCTACACCTTC | CATTPTTGDYGYTF
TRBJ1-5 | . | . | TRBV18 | TGTGCCAGCTCAGGAGGGAGTTGGAATCAGCCCCAGCATTTT | CASSGGSWNQPQHF
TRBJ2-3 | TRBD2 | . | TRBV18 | TGTGCCAGCTCACAACTGCCTGGGACTAGCGGGAAAACAGATACGCAGTATTTT | CASSQLPGTSGKTDTQYF
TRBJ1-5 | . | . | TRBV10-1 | TGCGCCAGCAGGGGAAGCAATCAGCCCCAGCATTTT | CASRGSNQPQHF
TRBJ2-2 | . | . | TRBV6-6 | TGTGCCAGCAGCTTCTTCCTCCAAGGCACCGGGGAGCTGTTTTTT | CASSFFLQGTGELFF
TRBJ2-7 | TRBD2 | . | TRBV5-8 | TGTGCCAGCAGCCCTGGGGGACTAGCGGGGGCCTCCTACGAGCAGTACTTC | CASSPGGLAGASYEQYF
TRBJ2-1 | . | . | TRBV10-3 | TGTGCCATCAGTATAGGGACATTAAGCTCCTACAATGAGCAGTTCTTC | CAISIGTLSSYNEQFF
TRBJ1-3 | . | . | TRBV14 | TGTGCCAGCAGCCATCGCCAGGGAGCGGCCTCTGGAAACACCATATATTTT | CASSHRQGAASGNTIYF
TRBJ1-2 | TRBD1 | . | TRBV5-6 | TGTGCCAGCAGCTTCCCCGACAGGGACTATGGCTACACCTTC | CASSFPDRDYGYTF
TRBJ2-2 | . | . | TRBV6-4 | TGTGCCAGCCCCTCCGGGTCTGAGGTGTTTTTT | CASPSGSEVFF
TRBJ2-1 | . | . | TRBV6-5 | TGTGCCAGCAGATCAGTATATGATGAGCAGTTCTTC | CASRSVYDEQFF
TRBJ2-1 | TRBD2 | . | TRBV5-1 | TGCGCCAGCAGTTTGGGACTAGCGGGAGGAGGGATTAACAATGAGCAGTTCTTC | CASSLGLAGGGINNEQFF
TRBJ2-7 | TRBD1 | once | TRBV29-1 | TGCAGCGTTGAAGAAGCCGGGACAGGGAGCTCCTACGAGCAGTACTTC | CSVEEAGTGSSYEQYF
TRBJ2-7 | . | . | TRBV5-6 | TGTGCCAGCAGCTTGGAACTCCGATCCCACGAGCAGTACTTC | CASSLELRSHEQYF
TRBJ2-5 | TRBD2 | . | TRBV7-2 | TGTGCCAGCAGCTTAGATACTAGCGCGGCCCAGTACTTC | CASSLDTSAAQYF
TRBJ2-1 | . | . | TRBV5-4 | TGTGCCAGCAGCTTGGGACCCCCGCCTCAGGTCCTATCTAGTGAGCAGTTCTTC | CASSLGPPPQVLSSEQFF
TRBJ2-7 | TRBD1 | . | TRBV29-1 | TGCAGCGCCGGGACAGTCACCTACGAGCAGTACTTC | CSAGTVTYEQYF
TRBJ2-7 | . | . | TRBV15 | TGTGCCACCAGCAGAGATGGGACCCAATCGAGGGAGCAGTACTTC | CATSRDGTQSREQYF
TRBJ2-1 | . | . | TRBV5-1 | TGCGCCAGCAGCCCCCCCGACCTACGGGGCAATGAGCAGTTCTTC | CASSPPDLRGNEQFF
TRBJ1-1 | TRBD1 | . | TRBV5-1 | TGCGCCAGCAGCTTTGATTTGGGACAGTCGAACACTGAAGCTTTCTTT | CASSFDLGQSNTEAFF
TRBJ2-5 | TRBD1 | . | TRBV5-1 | TGCGCCAGCAGCTTAGAAACAGGGGGCCTTCGGACCCAGTACTTC | CASSLETGGLRTQYF
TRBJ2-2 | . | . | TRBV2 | TGTGCCAGCAGTGACAGGGTGGCTATGGCCGGGGAGCTGTTTTTT | CASSDRVAMAGELFF
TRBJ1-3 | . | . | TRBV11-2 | TGTGCCAGCAGCTCCGGACAGCTCCGAAACACCATATATTTT | CASSSGQLRNTIYF
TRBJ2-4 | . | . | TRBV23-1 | TGCGCCAGCAGTCAATCTTGCCTAGCCAAAAACATTCAGTACTTC | CASSQSCLAKNIQYF
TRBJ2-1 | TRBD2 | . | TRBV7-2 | TGTGCCAGCAGCCTCACTAGCGGGAGGGCTATTGAGCAGTTCTTC | CASSLTSGRAIEQFF
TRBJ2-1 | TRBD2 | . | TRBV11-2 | TGTGCCAGCAGCTTAAGAGGAGGTAGCGGGGGATTTATCTACAATGAGCAGTTCTTC | CASSLRGGSGGFIYNEQFF
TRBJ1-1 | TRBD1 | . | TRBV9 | TGTGCCAGCAGCGCCCAGGGACAGACGAACACTGAAGCTTTCTTT | CASSAQGQTNTEAFF
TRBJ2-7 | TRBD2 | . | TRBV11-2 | TGTGCCAGCAGCTTAGGGGGACTAGCGAGGCCCTACGAGCAGTACTTC | CASSLGGLARPYEQYF
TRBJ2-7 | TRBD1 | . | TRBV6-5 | TGTGCCAGCACCCCCCACCGGACAGGGGGTTTAGAGCAGTACTTC | CASTPHRTGGLEQYF
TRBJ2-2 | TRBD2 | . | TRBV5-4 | TGTGCCAGCAGCCCGCCGAGCGGGGACACCGGGGAGCTGTTTTTT | CASSPPSGDTGELFF
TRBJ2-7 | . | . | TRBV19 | TGTGCCAGTAGTTCCGGGAAGACCCACACCCTCTACGAGCAGTACTTC | CASSSGKTHTLYEQYF
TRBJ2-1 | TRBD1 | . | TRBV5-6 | TGTGCCAGCACCCTGGGACAGGGGAACTCCTACAATGAGCAGTTCTTC | CASTLGQGNSYNEQFF
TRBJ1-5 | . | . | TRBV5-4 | TGTGCCAGCAGCCGCCCGGGTCAGCCCCAGCATTTT | CASSRPGQPQHF
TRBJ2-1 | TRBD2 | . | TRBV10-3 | TGTGCCATCAAGGCGGGAGACAATGAGCAGTTCTTC | CAIKAGDNEQFF
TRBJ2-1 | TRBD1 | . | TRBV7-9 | TGTGCCAGCAGCTTAGAGACAGGGGGGACTGTCTACAATGAGCAGTTCTTC | CASSLETGGTVYNEQFF
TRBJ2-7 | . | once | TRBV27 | TGTGCCAGCAGTCTGGGACACCTCTACGAGCAGTACTTC | CASSLGHLYEQYF
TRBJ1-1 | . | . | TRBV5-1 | TGCGCCAGCAGCTTGGTACCAGGGAGCACTGAAGCTTTCTTT | CASSLVPGSTEAFF
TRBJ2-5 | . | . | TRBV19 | TGTGCCAGTAGTATAAAGTTTGGAGGGAAAAGCCAAGAGACCCAGTACTTC | CASSIKFGGKSQETQYF
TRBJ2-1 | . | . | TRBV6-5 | TGTGCCAGCAGCAGCGATAGGAGCTCCTACAATGAGCAGTTCTTC | CASSSDRSSYNEQFF
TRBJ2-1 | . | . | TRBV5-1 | TGCGCCAGCAGCTTAGGGACCTACAATGAGCAGTTCTTC | CASSLGTYNEQFF
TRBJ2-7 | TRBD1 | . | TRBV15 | TGTGCCACCAGCAGAGTGGACAGGGCGATCTACGAGCAGTACTTC | CATSRVDRAIYEQYF
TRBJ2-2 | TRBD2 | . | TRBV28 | TGTGCCAGCACCCCTAGCGGGATTCGACCCGGGGAGCTGTTTTTT | CASTPSGIRPGELFF